A single sample gave rise to the 5 T cell receptor beta chains below, sequenced in a study of T-cell reconstitution after alpha-beta-depleted transplantation in children. It was with unique molecular identifiers that the TCRbeta library was prepared. TCRdb reanalysed the PCR reads using MiXCR and keeps one entry per CDR3 protein. This table has hundreds of thousands of distinct CDR3 sequences, 16% appearing once. This specimen was PBMCs from the stem cell graft donor, taken from the stem cell graft. Receptors originate from a human donor who donated a stem cell graft to a child with acute myeloid leukemia.

The chain employs TRBV24-1 and TRBJ2-2, with D unclear. This CDR3 is 18 amino acids long. The V gene's germline CDR1 is KGHDR and CDR2 SFDVKD. Deletions cut 0 bases from V and 5 bases from J, with 18 bases between. The chain's CDR3 is CATSDLVPGPGRTGELFF. The CDR3 DNA reads TGTGCCACCAGTGATTTGGTCCCGGGCCCTGGACGGACCGGGGAGCTGTTTTTT.

This clonotype was counted ten times or more. This chain links TRBV20-1 with TRBJ1-2; the D gene is possibly TRBD1 (5 bases). Germline values: CDR1 DFQATT, CDR2 SNEGSKA (reference sequence). The V and J ends lost 3 bases and 4 bases respectively, with 18 bases between them. The CDR3 extends over 15 amino acids. The CDR3, as DNA: TGCAGTGCTAGCGGATCGGGGGAGGGCCCCTATGGCTACACCTTC. Translating it yields CSASGSGEGPYGYTF.

This clonotype was picked up a small number of times. The rearrangement uses TRBV5-6 and TRBJ1-1; 8 bases match TRBD1. Unmatched junction bases numbered 5, after V lost 3 bases and J lost 4 bases. Germline CDR1 is SGHDT and CDR2 is YYEEEE. CDR3 length equals 14 residues. CDR3 amino acids: CASSSDRAPTEAFF. The CDR3 nucleotides read TGTGCCAGCAGCTCGGACAGGGCCCCCACTGAAGCTTTCTTT. The whole variable domain, remainder taken from reference TRBV5-6 and TRBJ1-1, is DAGVTQSPTHLIKTRGQQVTLRCSPKSGHDTVSWYQQALGQGPQFIFQYYEEEERQRGNFPDRFSGHQFPNYSSELNVNALLLGDSALYLCASSSDRAPTEAFFGQGTRLTVV.

The chain recombines TRBV21-1 with TRBJ2-1. TRBV21-1 is termed a pseudogene. The CDR3 is made up of 12 amino acids. The CDR3 reads CASRFSPNEQFF. The CDR3 coding sequence is TGTGCCAGCAGGTTCTCTCCTAATGAGCAGTTCTTC.

CDR3 region: CASSLGRDTGELFF. Here the CDR3 DNA reads TGCGCCAGCAGCTTAGGGAGGGACACCGGGGAGCTGTTTTTT. This chain links TRBV5-1 with TRBJ2-2; 7 bases line up with TRBD2. V lost 2 bases, J lost 3 bases, and 1 base stayed unmatched. Germline values: CDR1 SGHRS, CDR2 YFSETQ. The CDR3 consists of 14 residues. Looking up the rest from reference TRBV5-1 and TRBJ2-2 gives the full variable domain: KAGVTQTPRYLIKTRGQQVTLSCSPISGHRSVSWYQQTPGQGLQFLFEYFSETQRNKGNFPGRFSGRQFSNSRSEMNVSTLELGDSALYLCASSLGRDTGELFFGEGSRLTVL.